These 27 T cell receptor beta chains originate from one sample sequenced in a study of regulatory T cells in long-lasting Graves disease. Time point in this sample: newly diagnosed GD, antithyroid drugs for less than 3 months. Extracted RNA from PBMCs served as the source of the TCR library. Researchers made TCR beta libraries by using iRepertoire HTBI primers and running Arm-PCR on CDR3 regions. TCRdb processed the multiplex PCR reads anew with MiXCR; each CDR3 protein has one entry. The sample lists roughly 410,000 distinct CDR3 sequences, 15% occurring once. These data are also associated with another study on T cells in Graves' hyperthyroidism and ophthalmopathy.

The source was peripheral blood mononuclear cells (PBMCs), collected at new diagnosis, from a patient treated with antithyroid drugs. The source is a woman between 40 and 50 years old with Graves disease.

The V gene is TRBV5-1, the J gene TRBJ2-7, with 9 positions matching TRBD2. This CDR3 has 16 residues. Germline CDR1 SGHRS, CDR2 YFSETQ. J was trimmed by 2 bases and V by 4 bases; bases with no gene match: 10. The CDR3, as DNA: TGCGCCAGCAGCCTCGACGGCGGGACTAGCACCTACGAGCAGTACTTC. This encodes CASSLDGGTSTYEQYF. The whole variable domain, remainder taken from reference TRBV5-1 and TRBJ2-7, is KAGVTQTPRYLIKTRGQQVTLSCSPISGHRSVSWYQQTPGQGLQFLFEYFSETQRNKGNFPGRFSGRQFSNSRSEMNVSTLELGDSALYLCASSLDGGTSTYEQYFGPGTRLTVT.

This clonotype was recorded many times. This chain joins TRBV19 and TRBJ2-1; TRBD2 matches at 9 bases. Looked up from germline, CDR1 is LNHDA and CDR2 is SQIVND (reference sequence). The CDR3 is 14 residues long. V lost 5 bases and J lost 9; bases outside the gene matches: 8. CDR3 sequence reads: CASSLQWREGEQFF. The DNA of the CDR3 is TGTGCCAGTAGTCTACAGTGGCGGGAGGGTGAGCAGTTCTTC.

This clonotype was found many times. J is TRBJ2-3 and V is TRBV7-9; no firm D call. V was pared by 1 base and J by 2 bases, with 7 bases between. Germline V gene sequence: CDR1 SEHNR, CDR2 FQNEAQ (reference sequence). The CDR3 is made up of 14 amino acids. CDR3 region: CASSLDHTTDTQYF. Here the CDR3 DNA reads TGTGCCAGCAGCTTAGACCACACCACAGATACGCAGTATTTT. Together with reference TRBV7-9 and TRBJ2-3, the CDR3 gives the full variable domain: DTGVSQNPRHKITKRGQNVTFRCDPISEHNRLYWYRQTLGQGPEFLTYFQNEAQLEKSRLLSDRFSAERPKGSFSTLEIQRTEQGDSAMYLCASSLDHTTDTQYFGPGTRLTVL.

This rearrangement joins TRBV20-1 to TRBJ2-7; 7 positions match TRBD1. Germline V gives CDR1 DFQATT, CDR2 SNEGSKA (reference sequence). This CDR3 is built from 13 residues. After removal of 3 bases from V and 0 bases from J, the junction contained 2 bases not matched to a gene. The CDR3 loop is CSARGTASYEQYF. The CDR3 DNA is TGCAGTGCTAGGGGGACAGCCTCCTACGAGCAGTACTTC.

This clonotype was observed at least ten times. The chain uses TRBV11-2 and TRBJ2-1; D unresolved. Germline CDR1 is SGHAT and CDR2 is FQNNGV. Trimming left V 0 bases short and J 4 bases short, with 10 bases between. The CDR3 is 15 amino acids. In DNA, the CDR3 is TGTGCCAGCAGCTTAGAATCGGTCCGTTACAATGAGCAGTTCTTC. It encodes CASSLESVRYNEQFF.

This clonotype was found once. This chain's CDR3 is CSALPFGAPYNEQFF. CDR3 sequence (DNA): TGCAGTGCCCTACCCTTTGGGGCCCCCTACAATGAGCAGTTCTTC. This chain uses TRBV20-1 with TRBJ2-1; D possibly corresponds to TRBD1 (5 bases). Trimming cost V 6 bases and J 2 bases, with 17 bases left between them. The length of the CDR3 is 15 residues. Germline loops: CDR1 DFQATT, CDR2 SNEGSKA (reference sequence).

The genes are TRBV30 and TRBJ2-3, with TRBD2 identical over 11 bases. V was clipped by 0 bases and J by 3 bases; unmatched bases: 14. Per the germline V gene, CDR1 is GTSNPN and CDR2 is SVGIG (reference sequence). This CDR3 has 19 residues. The CDR3 DNA reads as TGTGCCTGGAGTGTCCGGGACAGAAGGCGACTAGCGGGAACAGATACGCAGTATTTT. Translated, it gives CAWSVRDRRRLAGTDTQYF.

The CDR3 region is CASSIGTGVYNEQFF. The CDR3 nucleotides are TGTGCCAGTAGTATAGGGACAGGGGTCTACAATGAGCAGTTCTTC. The V and J genes are TRBV19 and TRBJ2-1, with 9 bases matching TRBD1. The germline V gene has CDR1 LNHDA and CDR2 SQIVND (reference sequence). The V segment lost 1 base and the J segment 3 bases; nucleotides outside the gene matches: 1. CDR3 size: 15 residues. Variable domain in full (rest from reference TRBV19 and TRBJ2-1): DGGITQSPKYLFRKEGQNVTLSCEQNLNHDAMYWYRQDPGQGLRLIYYSQIVNDFQKGDIAEGYSVSREKKESFPLTVTSAQKNPTAFYLCASSIGTGVYNEQFFGPGTRLTVL.

Worth noting for this clonotype: A single base separates this from a much larger clone, so it may be a read error. As DNA, the CDR3 is TGTGCCAGCAGCAGAGGACAGACGTATAATTCACCCCTCCACTTT. Its protein product is CASSRGQTYNSPLHF. The chain couples TRBV7-8 to TRBJ1-6; a weak D match, TRBD1 (6 bases). The germline CDR1 and CDR2 sequences are SGHVS and FQNEAQ. This CDR3 has 15 amino acids. Trimming shortened V by 5 bases and J by 4 bases, and 12 bases separated the two germline ends.

This clonotype was found many times. The rearrangement uses TRBV27 and TRBJ2-1, with 8 nucleotides matching TRBD2. J gave up 4 bases and V 6 bases, and 5 bases lay outside the gene matches. Germline V gene sequence: CDR1 MNHEY, CDR2 SMNVEV (reference sequence). This CDR3 region has 14 residues. The CDR3: CASRGAGEYNEQFF. Here the CDR3 DNA reads TGTGCCAGCAGGGGAGCGGGAGAGTACAATGAGCAGTTCTTC.

This clonotype showed up many times. The rearrangement uses TRBV30 and TRBJ1-2; D not certain. The germline CDR1 and CDR2 sequences are GTSNPN and SVGIG (reference sequence). The V gene lost 0 bases and the J gene lost 5 bases, with 7 bases spanning the gap. CDR3 size: 12 residues. Written as DNA, the CDR3 is TGTGCCTGGAGTGTACGACTATATGGCTACACCTTC. Amino acid sequence: CAWSVRLYGYTF.

At least ten counts were recorded for this clonotype. The gene calls are TRBV6-5 and TRBJ1-6; D may be TRBD1 (6 bases). The CDR3 is made up of 14 amino acids. Germline lookup yields CDR1 MNHEY and CDR2 SVGAGI. The V end lost 4 bases, the J end lost 7 bases, and 11 bases lay between the germline ends. CDR3 loop: CASSFQTGNSPLHF. The CDR3, as DNA: TGTGCCAGCAGTTTTCAGACAGGAAATTCACCCCTCCACTTT.

This clonotype was seen many times. This chain links TRBV7-2 with TRBJ1-4; D gene unclear. Germline lookup yields CDR1 SGHTA and CDR2 FQGNSA. The length of the CDR3 is 12 residues. The ends were cut back, 3 bases at V and 11 bases at J, with 10 bases in the middle. The CDR3 spells CASSFAQEKLFF. In nucleotides, the CDR3 is TGTGCCAGCAGCTTTGCTCAGGAGAAACTGTTTTTT.

This clonotype occurred many times. The CDR3 here is CASISLGGAGGTYEQYF. DNA of the CDR3: TGTGCCAGCATCTCCTTGGGGGGAGCGGGGGGAACCTACGAGCAGTACTTC. This sequence joins TRBV28 and TRBJ2-7; 9 bases are shared with TRBD2. V gave up 7 bases and J gave up 2 bases; unmatched junction bases: 15. This CDR3 has 17 residues. CDR1 MDHEN and CDR2 SYDVKM come from the germline V gene.

In its sample, this clonotype was seen many times. The chain has TRBV9 and TRBJ1-1, with 7 bases matching TRBD1. CDR3 length: 15 amino acids. With V trimmed by 4 bases and J by 1 base, 7 bases remained unmatched. CDR1 is SGDLS, CDR2 YYNGEE, per germline. The CDR3 sequence: CASSSEGARNTEAFF. CDR3 DNA sequence: TGTGCCAGCAGCTCCGAGGGGGCCCGGAACACTGAAGCTTTCTTT.

This clonotype was seen repeatedly, ten times or more. The V and J genes are TRBV7-2 and TRBJ2-7, with TRBD2 matching over 9 bases. This CDR3 contains 15 residues. V lost 0 bases to trimming and J lost 5 bases; unmatched junction nucleotides: 5. Germline lookup yields CDR1 SGHTA and CDR2 FQGNSA. For the CDR3, the DNA is TGTGCCAGCAGCTTAGCGGCGGGAGGGCCCCACGAGCAGTACTTC. Its translation: CASSLAAGGPHEQYF.

This clonotype was counted many times. V and J are TRBV18 and TRBJ2-5, with a weak D call TRBD1 (6 bases). The CDR3 loop spans 13 amino acids. The V end lost 2 bases, the J end lost 4 bases, and 8 bases lay between the germline ends. Germline V gene data show CDR1 as KGHSH and CDR2 as LQKENI. CDR3 residues: CASSPARGETQYF. DNA for the CDR3: TGTGCCAGCTCACCAGCCAGGGGAGAGACCCAGTACTTC.

A note on this clonotype: This sequence may be a read error, since a much larger clone differs from it by one base. The V call is TRBV30, the J call TRBJ1-3; no clear D gene. CDR3 length equals 10 residues. Trimming pared 2 bases from V and 8 bases from J, leaving 4 bases between. Germline CDR1 is GTSNPN and CDR2 is SVGIG (reference sequence). CDR3 residues: CAWSCDTIYF. The CDR3 region has the DNA TGTGCCTGGAGTTGTGACACCATATATTTT.

This clonotype was found a few times. J is TRBJ1-4 and V is TRBV18; TRBD1 matches at 8 bases. CDR1 KGHSH and CDR2 LQKENI come from the germline V gene. CDR3 length: 18 amino acids. Trimming at V came to 2 bases and at J to 4 bases, leaving 12 bases not matched to a gene. CDR3 in amino acids: CASSPTPQGGLGNEKLFF. The CDR3 region has the DNA TGTGCCAGCTCACCAACGCCACAGGGGGGGCTGGGTAATGAAAAACTGTTTTTT.

This clonotype was found a few times. This rearrangement joins TRBV19 to TRBJ2-1; 7 positions agree with TRBD2. Germline trimming cut 4 bases from V and 8 bases from J; bases unmatched to any gene: 5. The CDR3 consists of 13 residues. CDR1 and CDR2 from the germline V gene are LNHDA and SQIVND (reference sequence). This CDR3 is CASSTTRGDEQFF. The CDR3, as DNA: TGTGCCAGTAGTACCACCCGGGGGGATGAGCAGTTCTTC.

Ten or more counts support this clonotype. The CDR3 region has the DNA TGTGCCTGGAGTGTACAGGGCAATTCACCCCTCCACTTT. This translates into CAWSVQGNSPLHF. V is TRBV30 and J is TRBJ1-6; D might be TRBD1 (6 bases). The CDR3 is 13 amino acids. Germline V gene sequence: CDR1 GTSNPN, CDR2 SVGIG (reference sequence). Trimming took off 0 bases at V and 7 bases at J, with 7 bases between the two ends.

Of note for this clonotype: A much larger clone differs from this one at a single base, so this may be a read error. The DNA for the CDR3 is TGTGCCAGCAGCTTAGAAGTGGGAGAAATCCCCTACGAGCCGTACTTC. Translation gives CASSLEVGEIPYEPYF. J is TRBJ2-7 and V is TRBV7-6, with a weak D call TRBD2 (5 bases). This CDR3 spans 16 amino acids. Germline V lookup: CDR1 SGHVS, CDR2 FNYEAQ.

To note about this clonotype: The CDR3 does not close with the conserved phenylalanine or tryptophan, likely indicating a read error. The V call is TRBV30, the J call TRBJ1-5; D may be TRBD1 (6 bases). Germline V CDR1 and CDR2: GTSNPN, SVGIG (reference sequence). The CDR3 runs to 13 residues. The germline V and J ends were trimmed by 2 bases and 7 bases, with 12 bases remaining between them. This CDR3 is CAWSTRRGQPQHL. The CDR3 DNA reads as TGTGCCTGGAGTACCCGCAGGGGCCAGCCCCAGCATCTT.

J is TRBJ2-3 and V is TRBV7-6, with 11 positions matching TRBD1. V was clipped by 4 bases and J by 1 base; unmatched bases: 10. CDR3 size: 18 residues. The V gene's germline CDR1 is SGHVS and CDR2 FNYEAQ. In DNA form, the CDR3 reads TGTGCCAGCAGCTCCTCGTCCGGACAGGGGGCCCGCACAGATACGCAGTATTTT. Its translation is CASSSSSGQGARTDTQYF.

The chain is built from TRBV11-3 and TRBJ2-7, with D perhaps given as TRBD1 or TRBD2 (7 bases each). The V end was cut by 5 bases, the J end by 2 bases, with 19 bases between. The CDR3 loop spans 16 amino acids. CDR1 SGHNT and CDR2 YENEEA come from the germline V gene. In DNA, the CDR3 is TGTGCCAGCAGCCGCCGGGGGGCAGGGGGGGCCTACGAGCAGTACTTC. This gives the protein CASSRRGAGGAYEQYF.

J is TRBJ1-2 and V is TRBV11-2; tentative D call: TRBD1 (6 bases). Germline loops: CDR1 SGHAT, CDR2 FQNNGV. This CDR3 has 15 residues. The V end lost 6 bases, the J end lost 4 bases, and 18 bases lay between the germline ends. The CDR3 loop reads CASSLQGNEFYGYTF. The CDR3 DNA reads TGTGCCAGCAGTTTACAGGGAAATGAGTTCTATGGCTACACCTTC.

This clonotype was seen repeatedly, ten times or more. V is TRBV6-2 or TRBV6-3 and J is TRBJ1-4; no clear D gene. The CDR3 length is 16 residues. In germline, CDR1 is MNHEY, CDR2 SVGEGT. Deletions cut 3 bases from V and 0 bases from J, with 11 bases between. The CDR3 bases are TGTGCCAGCAGTTATCGGGGTTCTTCAACTAATGAAAAACTGTTTTTT. Protein product: CASSYRGSSTNEKLFF.